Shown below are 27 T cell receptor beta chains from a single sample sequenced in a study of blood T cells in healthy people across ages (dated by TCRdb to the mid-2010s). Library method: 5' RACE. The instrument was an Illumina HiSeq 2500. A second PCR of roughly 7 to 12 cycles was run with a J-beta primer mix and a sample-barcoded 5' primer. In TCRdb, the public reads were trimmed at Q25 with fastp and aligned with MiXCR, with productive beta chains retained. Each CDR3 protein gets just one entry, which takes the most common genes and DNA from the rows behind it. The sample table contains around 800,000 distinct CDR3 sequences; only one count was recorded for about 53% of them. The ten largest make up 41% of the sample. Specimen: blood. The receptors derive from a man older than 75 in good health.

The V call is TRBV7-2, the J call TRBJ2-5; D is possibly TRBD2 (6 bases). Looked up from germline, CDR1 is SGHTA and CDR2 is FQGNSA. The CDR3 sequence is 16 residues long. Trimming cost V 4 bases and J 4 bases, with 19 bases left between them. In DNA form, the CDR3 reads TGTGCCAGCAGCTCCTACGGCGGGTTGGGAGGAGAGACCCAGTACTTC. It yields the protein CASSSYGGLGGETQYF.

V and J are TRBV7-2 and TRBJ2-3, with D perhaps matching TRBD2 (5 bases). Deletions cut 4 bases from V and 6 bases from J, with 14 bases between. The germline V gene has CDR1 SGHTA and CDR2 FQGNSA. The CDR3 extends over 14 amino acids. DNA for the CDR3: TGTGCCAGCAGCTCGACTTTTCCGGGGGATACGCAGTATTTT. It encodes CASSSTFPGDTQYF.

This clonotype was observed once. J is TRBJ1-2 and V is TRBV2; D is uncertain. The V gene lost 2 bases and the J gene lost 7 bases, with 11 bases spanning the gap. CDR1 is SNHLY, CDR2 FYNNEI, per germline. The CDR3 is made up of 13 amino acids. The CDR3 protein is CASSEQRGSGYTF. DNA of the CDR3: TGTGCCAGCAGTGAACAGCGGGGATCTGGCTACACCTTC.

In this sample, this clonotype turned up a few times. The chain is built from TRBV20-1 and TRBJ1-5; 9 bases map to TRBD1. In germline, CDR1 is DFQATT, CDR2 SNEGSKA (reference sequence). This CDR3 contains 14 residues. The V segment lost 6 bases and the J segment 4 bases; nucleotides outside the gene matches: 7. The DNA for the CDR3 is TGCAGTGCCAACGTGGACAGGGGTAATCAGCCCCAGCATTTT. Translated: CSANVDRGNQPQHF.

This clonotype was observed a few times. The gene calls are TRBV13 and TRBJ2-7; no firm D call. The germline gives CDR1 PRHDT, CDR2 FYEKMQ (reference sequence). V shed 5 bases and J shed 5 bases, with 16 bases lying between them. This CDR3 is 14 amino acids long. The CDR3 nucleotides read TGTGCCAGCAGCCCGTCCCTCTTTGGGAACGAGCAGTACTTC. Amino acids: CASSPSLFGNEQYF.

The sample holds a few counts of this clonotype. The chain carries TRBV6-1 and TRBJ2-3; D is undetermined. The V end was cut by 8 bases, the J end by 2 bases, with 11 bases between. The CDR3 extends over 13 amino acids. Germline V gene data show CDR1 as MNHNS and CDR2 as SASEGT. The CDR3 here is CASLSRPTDTQYF. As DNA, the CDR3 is TGTGCCAGCCTCTCTAGGCCCACAGATACGCAGTATTTT.

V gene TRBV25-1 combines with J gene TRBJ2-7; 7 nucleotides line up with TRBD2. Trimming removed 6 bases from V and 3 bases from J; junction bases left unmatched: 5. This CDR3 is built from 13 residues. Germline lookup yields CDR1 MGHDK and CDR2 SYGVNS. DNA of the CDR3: TGTGCCAGCAGCCAGGCGGGAGTCTACGAGCAGTACTTC. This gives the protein CASSQAGVYEQYF.

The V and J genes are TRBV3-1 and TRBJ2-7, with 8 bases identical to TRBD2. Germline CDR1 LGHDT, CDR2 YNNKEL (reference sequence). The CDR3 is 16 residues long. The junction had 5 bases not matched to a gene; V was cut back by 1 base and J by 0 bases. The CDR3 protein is CASSQGVAGTSYEQYF. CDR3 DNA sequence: TGTGCCAGCAGCCAAGGGGTAGCGGGGACCTCCTACGAGCAGTACTTC.

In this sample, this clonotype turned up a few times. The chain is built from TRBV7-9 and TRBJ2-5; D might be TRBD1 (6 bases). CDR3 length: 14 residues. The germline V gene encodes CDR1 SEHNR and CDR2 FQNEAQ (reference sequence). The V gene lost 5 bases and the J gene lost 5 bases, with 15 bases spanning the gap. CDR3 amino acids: CASSVTGSLETQYF. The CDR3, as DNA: TGTGCCAGCAGCGTAACAGGGTCGCTGGAGACCCAGTACTTC. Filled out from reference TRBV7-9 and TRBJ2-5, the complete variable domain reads DTGVSQNPRHKITKRGQNVTFRCDPISEHNRLYWYRQTLGQGPEFLTYFQNEAQLEKSRLLSDRFSAERPKGSFSTLEIQRTEQGDSAMYLCASSVTGSLETQYFGPGTRLLVL.

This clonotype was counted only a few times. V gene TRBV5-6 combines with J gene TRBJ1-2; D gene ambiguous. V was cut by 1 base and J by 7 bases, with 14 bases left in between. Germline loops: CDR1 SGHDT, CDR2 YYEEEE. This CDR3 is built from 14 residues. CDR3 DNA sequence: TGTGCCAGCAGCTTGAGAGTCGGGGTCTCTGGCTACACCTTC. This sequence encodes CASSLRVGVSGYTF.

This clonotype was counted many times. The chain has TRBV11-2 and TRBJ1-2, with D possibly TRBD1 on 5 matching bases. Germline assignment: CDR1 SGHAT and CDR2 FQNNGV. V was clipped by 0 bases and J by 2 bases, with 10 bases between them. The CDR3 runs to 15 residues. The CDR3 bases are TGTGCCAGCAGCTTAGATCTCCCAGGGAACTATGGCTACACCTTC. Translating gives CASSLDLPGNYGYTF.

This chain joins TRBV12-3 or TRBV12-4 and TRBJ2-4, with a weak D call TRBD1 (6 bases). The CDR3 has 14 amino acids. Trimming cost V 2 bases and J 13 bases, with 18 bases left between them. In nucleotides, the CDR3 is TGTGCCAGCAGTTTATGGCAGGGGAGATGGGAGCAGTACTTC. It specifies CASSLWQGRWEQYF.

CDR3 in amino acids: CASSLGMDTSYEQYF. The CDR3 bases are TGTGCCAGCAGCCTGGGGATGGACACTTCCTACGAGCAGTACTTC. The rearrangement links TRBV7-8 to TRBJ2-7, with D possibly TRBD1 on 5 matching bases. V lost 5 bases, J lost 1 base, and 15 bases lay in between. The CDR3 consists of 15 residues. Germline V gene data show CDR1 as SGHVS and CDR2 as FQNEAQ.

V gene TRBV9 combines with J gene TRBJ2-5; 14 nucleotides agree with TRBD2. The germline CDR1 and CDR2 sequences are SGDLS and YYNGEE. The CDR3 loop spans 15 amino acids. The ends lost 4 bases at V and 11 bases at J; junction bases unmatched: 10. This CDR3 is CASSRTSGRNNEQYF. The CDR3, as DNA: TGTGCCAGCAGCCGGACTAGCGGGAGGAATAATGAGCAGTACTTC.

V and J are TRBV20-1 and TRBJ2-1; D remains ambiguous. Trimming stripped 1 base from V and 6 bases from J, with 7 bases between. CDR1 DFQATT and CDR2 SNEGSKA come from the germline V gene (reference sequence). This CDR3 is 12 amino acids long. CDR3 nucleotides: TGCAGTGCTAGAGTGTCCGTCAATGAGCAGTTCTTC. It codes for CSARVSVNEQFF.

The CDR3 reads CASSLGREAKNIQYF. The CDR3, as DNA: TGTGCCAGCAGCTTAGGACGGGAGGCCAAAAACATTCAGTACTTC. The gene calls are TRBV11-3 and TRBJ2-4, with D possibly being TRBD2 (6 bases). This CDR3 is built from 15 residues. Looked up from germline, CDR1 is SGHNT and CDR2 is YENEEA. The V and J ends lost 1 base and 1 base respectively, with 8 bases between them.

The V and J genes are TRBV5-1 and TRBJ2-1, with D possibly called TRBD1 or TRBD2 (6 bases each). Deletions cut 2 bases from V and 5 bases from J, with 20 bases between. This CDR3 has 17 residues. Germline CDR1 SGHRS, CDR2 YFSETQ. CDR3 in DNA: TGCGCCAGCAGCTTCGGACTTCTGGGTGGGGGGCACAATGAGCAGTTCTTC. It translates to CASSFGLLGGGHNEQFF.

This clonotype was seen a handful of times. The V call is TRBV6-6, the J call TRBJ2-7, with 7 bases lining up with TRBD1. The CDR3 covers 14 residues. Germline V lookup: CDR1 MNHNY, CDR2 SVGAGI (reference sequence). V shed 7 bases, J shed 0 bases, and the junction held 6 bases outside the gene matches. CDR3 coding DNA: TGTGCCAGCACCCAACAGGGGTCCTCCTACGAGCAGTACTTC. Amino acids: CASTQQGSSYEQYF.

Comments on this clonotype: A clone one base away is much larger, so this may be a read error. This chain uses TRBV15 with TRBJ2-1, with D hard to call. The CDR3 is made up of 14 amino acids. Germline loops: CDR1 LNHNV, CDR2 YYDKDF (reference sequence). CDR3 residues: CAASRDGGNNEQFF. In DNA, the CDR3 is TGTGCCGCCAGCAGAGATGGCGGCAACAATGAGCAGTTCTTC.

CDR3 residues: CASSPRTYALMNTEAFF. CDR3 bases: TGTGCCAGCAGCCCCCGGACCTACGCTCTGATGAACACTGAAGCTTTCTTT. This rearrangement joins TRBV21-1 to TRBJ1-1; TRBD1 was called by the table and not checked on the DNA. TRBV21-1 constitutes a pseudogene. This CDR3 has 17 residues.

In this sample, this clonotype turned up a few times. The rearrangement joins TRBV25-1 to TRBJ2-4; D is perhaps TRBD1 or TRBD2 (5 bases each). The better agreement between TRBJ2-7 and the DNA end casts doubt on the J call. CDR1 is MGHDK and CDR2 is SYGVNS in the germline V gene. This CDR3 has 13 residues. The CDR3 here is CASPRDGTYEQYF. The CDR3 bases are TGTGCCAGCCCAAGGGACGGAACCTACGAGCAGTACTTC.

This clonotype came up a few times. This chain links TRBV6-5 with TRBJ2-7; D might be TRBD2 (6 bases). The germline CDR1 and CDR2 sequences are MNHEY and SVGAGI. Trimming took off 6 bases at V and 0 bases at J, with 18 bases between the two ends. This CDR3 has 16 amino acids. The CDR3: CASSPTLRGSSYEQYF. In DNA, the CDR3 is TGTGCCAGCAGCCCGACCTTACGGGGGAGCTCCTACGAGCAGTACTTC.

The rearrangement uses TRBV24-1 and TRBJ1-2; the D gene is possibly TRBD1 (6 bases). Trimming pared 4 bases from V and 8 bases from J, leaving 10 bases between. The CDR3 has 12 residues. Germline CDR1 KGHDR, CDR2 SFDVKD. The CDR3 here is CATSDQGTGYTF. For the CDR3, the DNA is TGTGCCACCAGTGACCAGGGGACGGGCTACACCTTC.

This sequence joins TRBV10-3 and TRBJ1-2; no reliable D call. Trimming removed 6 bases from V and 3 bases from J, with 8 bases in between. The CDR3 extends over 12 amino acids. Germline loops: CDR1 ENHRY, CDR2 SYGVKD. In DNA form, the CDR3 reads TGTGCCATCAGGCGGACTGACTATGGCTACACCTTC. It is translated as CAIRRTDYGYTF.

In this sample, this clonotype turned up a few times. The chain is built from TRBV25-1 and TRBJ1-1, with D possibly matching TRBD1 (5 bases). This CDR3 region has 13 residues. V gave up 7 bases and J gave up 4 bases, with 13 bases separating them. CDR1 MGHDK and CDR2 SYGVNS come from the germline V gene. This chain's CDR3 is CASTSWGGTEAFF. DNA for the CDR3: TGTGCCAGCACCTCCTGGGGGGGCACTGAAGCTTTCTTT.

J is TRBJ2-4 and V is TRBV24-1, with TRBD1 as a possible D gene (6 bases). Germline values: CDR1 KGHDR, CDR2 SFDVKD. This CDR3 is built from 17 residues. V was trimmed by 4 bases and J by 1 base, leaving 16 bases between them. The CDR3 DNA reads TGTGCCACCAGTGACCCAACAGGGCCGGGCGCCAAAAACATTCAGTACTTC. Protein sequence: CATSDPTGPGAKNIQYF.

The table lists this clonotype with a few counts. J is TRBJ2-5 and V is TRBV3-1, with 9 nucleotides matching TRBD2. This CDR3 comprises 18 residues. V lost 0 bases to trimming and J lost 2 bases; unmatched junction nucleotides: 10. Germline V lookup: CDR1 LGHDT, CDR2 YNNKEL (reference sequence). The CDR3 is CASSQDLASGTGQETQYF. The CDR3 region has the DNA TGTGCCAGCAGCCAAGATCTTGCTAGCGGGACGGGACAAGAGACCCAGTACTTC.